The source of this T cell receptor (beta chain) is a study of OX40 agonist ivuxolimab in advanced cancers. The wider study: Cohort: approximately 79% men, mean age approximately 64, aged roughly 20 to 79. Three dose-escalation patients had partial responses: one with hepatocellular carcinoma and two with cutaneous melanoma.

Study results and limitations: Mean expanded clone counts were higher in CD8+ than CD4+ T cells. Certain nonresponding patients likewise had low normalized T-cell clonal expansion.

This CDR3 region has 14 residues. Losses at the gene ends were 10 bases for V and 4 bases for J; bases not matched to a gene: 9. Germline V lookup: CDR1 ENHRY, CDR2 SYGVKD. This clone was observed once. Its antigen remains unidentified. TCRdb keeps only in-frame clones here, not all; method: immunoSEQ multiplex PCR. Found here are 53,000 or so clones, around 87% of them singletons; the top ten hold around 0.4%. The sequence derives from an adult with an advanced solid tumor such as melanoma, head and neck, liver or kidney cancer. The V and J genes are TRBV10-3 and TRBJ2-1; 8 nucleotides match TRBD2. The specimen was CD4+ or CD8+ T cells sorted from blood, collected in a trial of the OX40 agonist ivuxolimab. CDR3: CASLAGGIYNEQFF. The CDR3 region has the DNA TGTGCCAGTCTAGCGGGCGGGATATACAATGAGCAGTTCTTC.